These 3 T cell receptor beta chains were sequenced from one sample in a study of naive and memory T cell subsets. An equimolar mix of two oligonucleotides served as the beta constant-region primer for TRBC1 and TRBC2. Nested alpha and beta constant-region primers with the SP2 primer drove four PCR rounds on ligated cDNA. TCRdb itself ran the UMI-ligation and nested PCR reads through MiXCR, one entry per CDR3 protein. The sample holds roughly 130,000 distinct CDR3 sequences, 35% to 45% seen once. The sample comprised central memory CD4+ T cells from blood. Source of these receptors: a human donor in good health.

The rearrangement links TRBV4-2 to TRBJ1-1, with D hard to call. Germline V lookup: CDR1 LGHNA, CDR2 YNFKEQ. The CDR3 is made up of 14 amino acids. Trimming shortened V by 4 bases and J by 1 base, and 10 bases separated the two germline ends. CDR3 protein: CASSLGISNTEAFF. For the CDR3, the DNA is TGTGCCAGCAGCCTGGGGATCTCGAACACTGAAGCTTTCTTT.

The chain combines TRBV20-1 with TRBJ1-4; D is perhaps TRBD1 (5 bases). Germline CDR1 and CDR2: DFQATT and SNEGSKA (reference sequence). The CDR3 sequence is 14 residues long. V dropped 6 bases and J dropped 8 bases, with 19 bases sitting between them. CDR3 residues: CSATDVGEGEKLFF. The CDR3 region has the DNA TGCAGTGCAACAGACGTCGGGGAGGGGGAAAAACTGTTTTTT.

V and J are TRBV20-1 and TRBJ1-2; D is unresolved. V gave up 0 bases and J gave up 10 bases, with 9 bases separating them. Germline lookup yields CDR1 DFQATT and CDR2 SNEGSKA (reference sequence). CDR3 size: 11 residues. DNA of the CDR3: TGCAGTGCTAGAGATGACCGAGTCTACACCTTC. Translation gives CSARDDRVYTF.